This record concerns one TCR beta chain sequence. The data stem from a study of blood T cell repertoires in COVID-19. Study summary: Sources were T cells, B-cell-depleted T cells, or PBMCs; the material itself was cDNA or gDNA.

Using immunoSEQ multiplex PCR, the repertoire was profiled, and TCRdb retains in-frame clones only, with some absent. This table holds approximately 100,000 clones, 85% to 90% found once. The receptor comes from a man in his forties or fifties with acute or convalescent COVID-19. The material sequenced was peripheral blood.

CDR3 sequence: CATSDPDKTYEQYF. The CDR3 DNA reads as TGTGCCACCAGTGATCCGGACAAAACCTACGAGCAGTACTTC. V is TRBV24-1 and J is TRBJ2-7, with D perhaps TRBD1 (5 bases). Trimming left V 3 bases short and J 2 bases short, with 10 bases between. CDR3 length: 14 residues. The V gene's germline CDR1 is KGHDR and CDR2 SFDVKD.